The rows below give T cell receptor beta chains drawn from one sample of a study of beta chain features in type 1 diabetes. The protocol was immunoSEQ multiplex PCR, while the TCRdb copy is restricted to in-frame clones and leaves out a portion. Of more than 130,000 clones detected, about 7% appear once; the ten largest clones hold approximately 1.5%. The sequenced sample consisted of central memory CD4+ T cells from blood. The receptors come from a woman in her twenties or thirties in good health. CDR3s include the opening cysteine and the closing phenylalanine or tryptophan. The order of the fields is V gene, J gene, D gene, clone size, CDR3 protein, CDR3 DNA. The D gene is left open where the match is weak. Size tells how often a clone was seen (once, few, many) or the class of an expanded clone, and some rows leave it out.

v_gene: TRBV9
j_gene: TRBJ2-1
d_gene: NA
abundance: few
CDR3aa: CASSSHAGNEQFF
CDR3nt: TGTGCCAGCAGCTCTCATGCGGGGAATGAGCAGTTCTTC

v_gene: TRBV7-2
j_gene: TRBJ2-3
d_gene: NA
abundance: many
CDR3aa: CASSSGHSTDTQYF
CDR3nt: TGTGCCAGCAGCTCAGGACACTCCACAGATACGCAGTATTTT

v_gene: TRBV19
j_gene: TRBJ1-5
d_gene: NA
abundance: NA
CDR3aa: CASSYMNQPQHF
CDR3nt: TGTGCCAGTAGTTACATGAATCAGCCCCAGCATTTT

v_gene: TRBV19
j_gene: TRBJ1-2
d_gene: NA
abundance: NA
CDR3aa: CASSSDTRGLYGYTF
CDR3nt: TGTGCCAGTAGTTCTGACACCAGAGGGTTATATGGCTACACCTTC

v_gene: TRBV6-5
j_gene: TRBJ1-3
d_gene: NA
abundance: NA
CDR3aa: CASSYSFQKGNTIYF
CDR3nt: TGTGCCAGCAGTTACTCGTTTCAGAAAGGAAACACCATATATTTT

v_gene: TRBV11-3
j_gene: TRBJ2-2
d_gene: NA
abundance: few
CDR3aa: CASSPVSGNTGELFF
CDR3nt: TGTGCCAGCAGCCCAGTTAGCGGGAACACCGGGGAGCTGTTTTTT

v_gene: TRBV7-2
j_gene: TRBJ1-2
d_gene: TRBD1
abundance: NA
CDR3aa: CASSIRQGPNYGYTF
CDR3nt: TGTGCCAGCAGCATTCGACAGGGGCCAAACTATGGCTACACCTTC

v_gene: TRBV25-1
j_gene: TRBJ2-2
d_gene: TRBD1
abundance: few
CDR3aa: CASSELTGGHGELFF
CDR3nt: TGTGCCAGCAGTGAATTGACAGGGGGGCACGGGGAGCTGTTTTTT

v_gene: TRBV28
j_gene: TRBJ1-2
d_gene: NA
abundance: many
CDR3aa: CASRTSTYGYTF
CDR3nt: TGTGCCAGCAGGACAAGTACCTATGGCTACACCTTC

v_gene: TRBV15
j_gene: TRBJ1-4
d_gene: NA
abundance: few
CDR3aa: CATSPTGGEKLFF
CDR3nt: TGTGCCACCAGCCCCACTGGGGGGGAAAAACTGTTTTTT

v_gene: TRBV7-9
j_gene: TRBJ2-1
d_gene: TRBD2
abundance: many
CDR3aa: CASSLVGTSRHQFF
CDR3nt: TGTGCCAGCAGCTTAGTAGGGACTAGTCGCCATCAGTTCTTC

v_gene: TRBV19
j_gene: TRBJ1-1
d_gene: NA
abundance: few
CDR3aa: CASTGRGRGPEAFF
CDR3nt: TGTGCCAGTACCGGCAGGGGCAGGGGTCCTGAAGCTTTCTTT

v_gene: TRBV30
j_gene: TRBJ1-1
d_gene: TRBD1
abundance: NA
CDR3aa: CAQGEVWNTEAFF
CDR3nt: TGTGCCCAGGGGGAGGTTTGGAACACTGAAGCTTTCTTT

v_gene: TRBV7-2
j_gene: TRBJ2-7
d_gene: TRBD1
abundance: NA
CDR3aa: CASRSLGQGAMYEQYF
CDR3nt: TGTGCCAGCAGGTCCTTGGGGCAGGGGGCGATGTACGAGCAGTACTTC

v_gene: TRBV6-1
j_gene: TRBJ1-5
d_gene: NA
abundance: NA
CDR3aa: CASSEEPYSNQPQHF
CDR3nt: TGTGCCAGCAGTGAAGAGCCGTATAGCAATCAGCCCCAGCATTTT

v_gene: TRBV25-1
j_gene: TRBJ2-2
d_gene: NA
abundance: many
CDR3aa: CASSELDRNTGELFF
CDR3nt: TGTGCCAGCAGTGAACTCGACAGAAACACCGGGGAGCTGTTTTTT

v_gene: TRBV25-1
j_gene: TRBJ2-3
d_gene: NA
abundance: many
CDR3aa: CASSERDWGDTDTQYF
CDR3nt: TGTGCCAGCAGTGAGCGGGACTGGGGGGACACAGATACGCAGTATTTT

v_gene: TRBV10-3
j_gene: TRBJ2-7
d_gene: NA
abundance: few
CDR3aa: CAVSRDTGNEQYF
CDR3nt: TGTGCCGTCTCACGTGATACAGGGAACGAGCAGTACTTC

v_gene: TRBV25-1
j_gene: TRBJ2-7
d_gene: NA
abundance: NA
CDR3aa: CASSGRMARGSYEQYF
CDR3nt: TGTGCCAGCAGTGGCAGAATGGCCAGAGGCTCCTACGAGCAGTACTTC

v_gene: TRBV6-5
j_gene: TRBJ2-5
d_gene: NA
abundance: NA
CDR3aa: CASSRTRTETQYF
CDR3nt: TGTGCCAGCAGCAGAACACGTACCGAGACCCAGTACTTC

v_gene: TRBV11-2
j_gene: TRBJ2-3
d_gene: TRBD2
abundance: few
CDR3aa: CASSFGTSGTDTQYF
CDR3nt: TGTGCCAGCAGCTTCGGGACTAGCGGCACAGATACGCAGTATTTT

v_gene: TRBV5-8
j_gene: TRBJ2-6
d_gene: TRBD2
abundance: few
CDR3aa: CASSLGLASSGANVLTF
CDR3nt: TGTGCCAGCAGCTTGGGACTAGCGAGCTCTGGGGCCAACGTCCTGACTTTC

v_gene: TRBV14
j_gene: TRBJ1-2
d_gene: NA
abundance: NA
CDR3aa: CASSQVAGVDYGYTF
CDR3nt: TGTGCCAGCAGCCAAGTCGCGGGGGTGGACTATGGCTACACCTTC

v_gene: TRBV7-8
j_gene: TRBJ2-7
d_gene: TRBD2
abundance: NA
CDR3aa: CASSLRGEGEQYF
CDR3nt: TGTGCCAGCAGCCTGCGGGGGGAGGGCGAGCAGTACTTC